This T cell receptor beta chain comes out of a study of tumor-infiltrating lymphocytes in primary liver carcinoma. Findings and limits, study-wide: Among top clones, only about 8-25% appeared in all five tumor regions. Blood trailed tumors significantly in top-250-clone fraction (p = 0.039).

This CDR3 has 16 amino acids. From germline, CDR1 is SGHAT and CDR2 FQDESV (reference sequence). Co-extraction of RNA and DNA was performed on about 19-33 mg of unsorted bulk tissue. Donors underwent surgery for histopathologically diagnosed primary liver carcinoma. Each individual tumor supplied samples from five separate regions. TCR beta cDNA was reverse-transcribed from 400 to 500 ng of total RNA. The reaction used a constant-region primer and ProtoScript II reverse transcriptase. Three nested multiplex PCR rounds, a slightly modified ARM-PCR method, built the TCR beta libraries. Both of the initial two PCR rounds ran for roughly 11 cycles and employed TRBV1-TRBV30 forward primers alongside a C-beta reverse primer. TCRdb re-called the multiplex PCR reads with MiXCR, one entry per CDR3 protein. Here the sample spans more than 85,000 distinct CDR3 sequences, roughly 80% being singletons. Worth noting for this clonotype: As yet, its antigen is unknown. At one end the junction does not follow the germline gene, possibly because of a read error.

The chain couples TRBV11-1 to TRBJ2-7; D possibly matches TRBD1 or TRBD2 (5 bases each). The sequence derives from a man between 40 and 49 years old with primary liver carcinoma and hepatitis B virus infection. Sample: liver tumor tissue from sampling region 3. Stated subset: tumor region T3, left-lateral pole. The CDR3 region has the DNA TGTGCCAGCAACTCTGGTTCGGGACGGGGTTCCTACGAGCAGTATTTC. Encoded protein: CASNSGSGRGSYEQYF.